This T cell receptor (beta chain) was found in a study of T cell responses to AZD1222 COVID-19 vaccine. Study-level findings and limits: Among AZD1222 vaccinees, only 5 to 7 were seropositive at baseline.

About this clone itself: Its antigen is not identified.

Method: immunoSEQ multiplex PCR; TCRdb's copy keeps in-frame clones and lacks some. The data contain about 150,000 clones, under 95% of them singletons. This TCR derives from an adult in good health. Sequencing was performed on peripheral blood, taken on day 0 of AZD1222 vaccination.

The CDR3 reads CAWNKDRGNTEAFF. As DNA, the CDR3 is TGTGCCTGGAACAAGGACAGGGGGAACACTGAAGCTTTCTTT. J is TRBJ1-1 and V is TRBV30, with 9 bases that match TRBD1. CDR1 is GTSNPN, CDR2 SVGIG, per germline (reference sequence). The CDR3 has 14 residues. V lost 4 bases to trimming and J lost 1 base; unmatched junction nucleotides: 4.